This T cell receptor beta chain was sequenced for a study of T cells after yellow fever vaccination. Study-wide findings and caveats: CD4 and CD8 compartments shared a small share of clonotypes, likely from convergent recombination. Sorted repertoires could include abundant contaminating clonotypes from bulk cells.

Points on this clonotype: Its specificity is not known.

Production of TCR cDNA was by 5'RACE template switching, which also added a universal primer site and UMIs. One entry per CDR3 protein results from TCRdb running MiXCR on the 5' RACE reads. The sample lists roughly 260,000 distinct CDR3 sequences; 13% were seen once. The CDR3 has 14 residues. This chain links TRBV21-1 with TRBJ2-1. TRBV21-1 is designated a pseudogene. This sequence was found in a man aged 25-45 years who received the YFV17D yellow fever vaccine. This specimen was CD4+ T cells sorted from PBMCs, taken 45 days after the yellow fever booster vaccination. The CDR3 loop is CASSPGASYNEQFF. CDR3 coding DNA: TGTGCCAGCAGCCCAGGGGCATCCTACAATGAGCAGTTCTTC.